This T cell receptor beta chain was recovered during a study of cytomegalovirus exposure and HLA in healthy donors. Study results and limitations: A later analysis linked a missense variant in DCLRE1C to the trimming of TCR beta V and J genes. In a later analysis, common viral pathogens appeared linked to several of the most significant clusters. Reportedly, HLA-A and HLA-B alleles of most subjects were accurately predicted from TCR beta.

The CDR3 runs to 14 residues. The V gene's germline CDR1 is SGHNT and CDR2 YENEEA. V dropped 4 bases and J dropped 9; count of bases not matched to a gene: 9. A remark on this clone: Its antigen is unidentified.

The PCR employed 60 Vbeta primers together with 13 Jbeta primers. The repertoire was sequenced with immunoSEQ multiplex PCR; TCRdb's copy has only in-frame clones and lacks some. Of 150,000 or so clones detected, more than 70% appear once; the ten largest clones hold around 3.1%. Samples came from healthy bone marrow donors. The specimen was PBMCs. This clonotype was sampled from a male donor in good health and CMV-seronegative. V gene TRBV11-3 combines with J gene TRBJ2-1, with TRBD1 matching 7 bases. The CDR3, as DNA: TGTGCCAGCAGCTCGATACAGGGGCCGGGTGAGCAGTTCTTC. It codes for CASSSIQGPGEQFF.